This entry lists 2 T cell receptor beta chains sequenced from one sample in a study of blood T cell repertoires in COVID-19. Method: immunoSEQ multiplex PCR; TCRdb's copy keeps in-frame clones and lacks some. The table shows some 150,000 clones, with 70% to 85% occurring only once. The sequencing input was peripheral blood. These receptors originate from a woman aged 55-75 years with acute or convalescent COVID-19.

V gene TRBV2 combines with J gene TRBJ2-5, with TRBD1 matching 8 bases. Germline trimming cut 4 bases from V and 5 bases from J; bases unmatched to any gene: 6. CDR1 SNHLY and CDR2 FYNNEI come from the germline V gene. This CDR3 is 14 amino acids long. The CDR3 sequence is CASSGRQGTETQYF. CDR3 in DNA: TGTGCCAGCAGTGGGAGACAGGGGACGGAGACCCAGTACTTC. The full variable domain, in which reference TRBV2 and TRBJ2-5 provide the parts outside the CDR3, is EPEVTQTPSHQVTQMGQEVILRCVPISNHLYFYWYRQILGQKVEFLVSFYNNEISEKSEIFDDQFSVERPDGSNFTLKIRSTKLEDSAMYFCASSGRQGTETQYFGPGTRLLVL.

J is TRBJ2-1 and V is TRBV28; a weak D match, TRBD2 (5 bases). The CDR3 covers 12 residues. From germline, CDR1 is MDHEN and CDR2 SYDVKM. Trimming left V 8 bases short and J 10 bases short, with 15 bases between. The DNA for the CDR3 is TGTGCCAGCTTACTGCCGGGCGGGGAGCAGTTCTTC. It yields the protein CASLLPGGEQFF.